This TCR beta chain was recovered during a study of control samples from healthy donors and cancer patients. Profiling relied on immunoSEQ multiplex PCR, and the TCRdb table lists in-frame clones only, not all of them. This table has 120,000 or so clones, roughly 90% appearing once. This CDR3 spans 14 amino acids. Trimming removed 2 bases from V and 7 bases from J, with 15 bases in between. CDR1 is LGHNA and CDR2 is YNFKEQ in the germline V gene. V usage is TRBV4-2 and J usage is TRBJ2-7; D not resolved. Sequencing input: blood. The TCR comes from a man aged 50-59 years in good health. In DNA form, the CDR3 reads TGTGCCAGCAGCCAACGAATACGGTATGGGGAGCAGTACTTC. Protein: CASSQRIRYGEQYF.